This entry describes one T cell receptor beta chain. Its target is not known. The junction and the germline gene differ at one end; a read error may be behind it. TCRdb reanalysed the 5' RACE reads using MiXCR and keeps one entry per CDR3 protein. There are around 530,000 distinct CDR3 sequences in the sample; around a sixth occur only once, and 15% to 20% lies in the top ten. The sample belongs to a study of T cells after yellow fever vaccination. At the level of the study: Fractions with few cells were prepared using SMART-Seq v4 Ultra Low Input. The study, taken as a whole, reports: Peaking faster, on day 5 versus 15, the secondary response was nonetheless weaker.

The source was PBMCs, collected less than 6 days after the first yellow fever vaccination. This sequence was found in a man younger than 35 who received the YFV17D yellow fever vaccine.

CDR3 DNA: TGTGCCAGCAGCCAAGACCGACAGGACAGGGGCACCGGAGAGCTGTTTTTT. Translation: CASSQDRQDRGTGELFF. The chain combines TRBV3-1 with TRBJ2-2, with TRBD1 matching 9 bases. This CDR3 is 17 amino acids long. Germline CDR1 and CDR2: LGHDT and YNNKEL (reference sequence).